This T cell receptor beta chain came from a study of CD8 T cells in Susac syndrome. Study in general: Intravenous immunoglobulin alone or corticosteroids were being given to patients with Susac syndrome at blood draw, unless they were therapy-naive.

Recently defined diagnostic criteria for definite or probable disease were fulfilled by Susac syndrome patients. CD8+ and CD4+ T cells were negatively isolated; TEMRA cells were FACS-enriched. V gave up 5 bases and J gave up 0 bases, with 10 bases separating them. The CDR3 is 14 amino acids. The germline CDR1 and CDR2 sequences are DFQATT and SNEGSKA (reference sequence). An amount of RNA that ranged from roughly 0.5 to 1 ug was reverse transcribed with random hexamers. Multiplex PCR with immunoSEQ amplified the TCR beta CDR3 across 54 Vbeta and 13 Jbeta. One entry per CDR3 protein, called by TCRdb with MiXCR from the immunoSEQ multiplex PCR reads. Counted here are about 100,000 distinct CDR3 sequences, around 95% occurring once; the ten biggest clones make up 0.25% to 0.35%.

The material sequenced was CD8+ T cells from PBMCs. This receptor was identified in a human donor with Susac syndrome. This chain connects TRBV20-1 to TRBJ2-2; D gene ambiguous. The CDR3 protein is CSAPDTSNTGELFF. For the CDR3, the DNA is TGCAGTGCTCCAGACACCTCGAACACCGGGGAGCTGTTTTTT.